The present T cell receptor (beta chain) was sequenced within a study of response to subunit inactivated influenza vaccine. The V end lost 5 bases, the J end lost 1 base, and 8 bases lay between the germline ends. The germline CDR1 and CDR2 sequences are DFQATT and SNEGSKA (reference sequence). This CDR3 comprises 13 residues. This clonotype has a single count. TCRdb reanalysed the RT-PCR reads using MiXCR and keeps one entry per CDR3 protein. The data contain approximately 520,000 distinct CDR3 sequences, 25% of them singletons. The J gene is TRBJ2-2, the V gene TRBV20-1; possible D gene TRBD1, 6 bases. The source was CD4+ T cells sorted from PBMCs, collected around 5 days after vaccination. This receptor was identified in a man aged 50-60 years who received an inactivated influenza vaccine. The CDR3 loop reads CSAVDRNTGELFF. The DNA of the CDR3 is TGCAGTGCTGTGGACAGGAACACCGGGGAGCTGTTTTTT.